This T cell receptor beta chain originates from a study of cytomegalovirus exposure and HLA in healthy donors. Overall study context: The same platform was used for the roughly 120 validation repertoires and the roughly 670 first-cohort repertoires, a later analysis reported. General observations from the study: Reported performance of the classifier showed diagnosis of cytomegalovirus status with high specificity and sensitivity. Investigators reported 150 to 200 TCR beta chains as tied to cytomegalovirus. First-cohort TCR clusters tended to co-occur in the approximately 130 validation repertoires, a later analysis found.

Of note for this clone: Its antigen is undetermined.

V shed 3 bases and J shed 6 bases, with 12 bases lying between them. Germline CDR1 reads SQVTM; CDR2 reads ANQGSEA. The CDR3 length is 13 residues. The protocol was immunoSEQ multiplex PCR, while the TCRdb copy is restricted to in-frame clones and leaves out a portion. The sample includes 70,000 or so clones, roughly 94% of them seen just once. The rearrangement uses TRBV29-1 and TRBJ2-4; maybe TRBD1 (6 bases). The specimen sequenced was PBMCs. This TCR was recovered from a young woman in good health and CMV-seropositive. CDR3 residues: CSVEGAGVNIQYF. The DNA for the CDR3 is TGCAGCGTTGAGGGGGCAGGGGTAAACATTCAGTACTTC.